One sample yielded the 7 T cell receptor beta chains listed below, sequenced in a study of blood T cell repertoires in COVID-19. Some clones are missing from TCRdb's copy, which holds only in-frame ones; the method was immunoSEQ multiplex PCR. The table records 42,000 or so clones, around 82% of them present only once. The sample consisted of peripheral blood. The receptors stem from an elderly man with acute or convalescent COVID-19.

This clone came up once. The V call is TRBV6-2 or TRBV6-3, the J call TRBJ2-4, with 12 bases lining up with TRBD2. Germline lookup yields CDR1 MNHEY and CDR2 SVGEGT. This CDR3 is 13 amino acids long. Trimming took 5 bases from V and 9 from J; bases not matched to a gene: 2. CDR3 sequence reads: CASSPGLAGIQYF. The CDR3 DNA reads as TGTGCCAGCAGTCCGGGACTAGCGGGCATTCAGTACTTC.

The chain links TRBV27 to TRBJ1-4; 9 nucleotides align to TRBD1. This CDR3 is built from 16 residues. Trimming took 5 bases from V and 7 from J; bases not matched to a gene: 11. Germline CDR1 MNHEY, CDR2 SMNVEV (reference sequence). The CDR3: CASSRDRASWGEKLFF. The DNA for the CDR3 is TGTGCCAGCAGTCGGGACAGGGCTAGCTGGGGTGAAAAACTGTTTTTT. Supplemented by reference TRBV27 and TRBJ1-4, the full variable domain reads EAQVTQNPRYLITVTGKKLTVTCSQNMNHEYMSWYRQDPGLGLRQIYYSMNVEVTDKGDVPEGYKVSRKEKRNFPLILESPSPNQTSLYFCASSRDRASWGEKLFFGSGTQLSVL.

This chain joins TRBV7-3 and TRBJ2-1, with D uncertain. Germline V lookup: CDR1 SGHTA, CDR2 FQGTGA. The ends were cut back, 3 bases at V and 6 bases at J, with 15 bases in the middle. There are 15 residues in the CDR3. The CDR3 spells CASSFSIGESNEQFF. The CDR3 DNA is TGTGCCAGCAGCTTTTCAATCGGAGAAAGCAATGAGCAGTTCTTC.

This sequence joins TRBV5-6 and TRBJ2-2, with D hard to call. The CDR3 is made up of 16 amino acids. CDR1 is SGHDT and CDR2 is YYEEEE in the germline V gene. V lost 0 bases and J lost 2, with 11 bases in between. This CDR3 is CASSLAPYSNTGELFF. Here the CDR3 DNA reads TGTGCCAGCAGCTTGGCACCCTACAGCAACACCGGGGAGCTGTTTTTT.

The rearrangement joins TRBV11-2 to TRBJ2-7; D possibly corresponds to TRBD2 (5 bases). Germline-derived CDR1 and CDR2 are SGHAT and FQNNGV. The CDR3 consists of 16 residues. The V gene lost 0 bases and the J gene lost 6 bases, with 18 bases spanning the gap. The CDR3 is CASSLDQATRGGEQYF. The CDR3 DNA reads TGTGCCAGCAGCTTAGATCAGGCTACTCGGGGTGGCGAGCAGTACTTC.

The J gene is TRBJ1-1, the V gene TRBV24-1; maybe TRBD1 (6 bases). CDR1 is KGHDR, CDR2 SFDVKD, per germline. There are 13 residues in the CDR3. V was clipped by 1 base and J by 11 bases, with 13 bases between them. CDR3 amino acids: CATSDFRGGRAFF. The CDR3, as DNA: TGTGCCACCAGTGATTTCAGGGGCGGTCGGGCTTTCTTT.

CDR3 sequence reads: CASTGISGNTIYF. In DNA form, the CDR3 reads TGTGCCAGCACGGGTATCTCTGGAAACACCATATATTTT. The chain couples TRBV11-2 to TRBJ1-3, with D unresolved. CDR1 and CDR2 (germline): SGHAT, FQNNGV. V was pared by 7 bases and J by 0 bases, with 7 bases between. The CDR3 loop spans 13 amino acids.